This is a list of T cell receptor beta chains from one sample in a study of T cell responses to AZD1222 COVID-19 vaccine. Clones were sequenced by immunoSEQ multiplex PCR, and TCRdb holds only the in-frame ones, with some missing. Of tens of thousands of clones listed, roughly 90% are singletons. This sample comprised peripheral blood, obtained 28 days after the second AZD1222 dose. The receptors derive from an adult who received the AZD1222 COVID-19 vaccine. Each CDR3 is given with its conserved first and last residue. Fields, in order: D gene, V gene, J gene, CDR3 DNA, CDR3 protein. A D gene is named only where the DNA matches it firmly.

TRBD1	TRBV4-2	TRBJ1-5	TGTGCCAGCAGCCAAGTAGCAGGACAGGGGGCTCAGCCCCAGCATTTT	CASSQVAGQGAQPQHF
.	TRBV30	TRBJ1-2	TGTGCCTGGAGAAGAACAGGGAACTATGGCTACACCTTC	CAWRRTGNYGYTF
TRBD2	TRBV6-5	TRBJ2-3	TGTGCCAGCACCCCGGGACTAGGAACAGATACGCAGTATTTT	CASTPGLGTDTQYF
TRBD1	TRBV28	TRBJ1-5	TGTGCCAGCAGTTTGGGTCTTAGGAGGGACAGGGGATATCAGCCCCAGCATTTT	CASSLGLRRDRGYQPQHF
TRBD1	TRBV7-2	TRBJ1-6	TGTGCCAGCAGCTCGGAGGGACAGCGACCTTCACCCCTCCACTTT	CASSSEGQRPSPLHF
.	TRBV29-1	TRBJ1-1	TGCAGCGTTGTAGGGGCCCTAAGACCGAACACTGAAGCTTTCTTT	CSVVGALRPNTEAFF
.	TRBV15	TRBJ1-5	TGTGCCACCAGCAGACCTCCGGGCCCCCCTGTAGGCAATCAGCCCCAGCATTTT	CATSRPPGPPVGNQPQHF
.	TRBV9	TRBJ2-3	TGTGCCAGCAGCCCCCACCCAAGCACTAGCACAGATACGCAGTATTTT	CASSPHPSTSTDTQYF
TRBD1	TRBV2	TRBJ1-5	TGTGCCAGCAGTGCACAGGGGTTGGGCAATCAGCCCCAGCATTTT	CASSAQGLGNQPQHF
TRBD1	TRBV11-3	TRBJ1-2	TGTGCCAGCAGCTTAGGGGACAGGGGGCGAAAACATGGCTACACCTTC	CASSLGDRGRKHGYTF